A single T cell receptor (beta chain) is shown here with its context. Study processing details: Amplification of reference gene primers was used by the study to estimate nucleated cell counts. Sequencing was performed with immunoSEQ multiplex PCR; in TCRdb, only in-frame clones are kept and a portion is missing. V and J calls and clone size are given by that table; D and trimming were obtained from the DNA. The table lists 55,000 to 75,000 clones, roughly 78% of them singletons. The data derive from a study of blood T cell repertoires in COVID-19. Study background: COVID-19 samples collected from the United States, Italy and Spain covered acute and convalescent phases. The analysed material was cDNA or gDNA that came from T cells, B-cell-depleted T cells, or PBMCs.

The J segment lost 4 bases and the V segment lost 5 bases, leaving 7 bases of the junction unmatched. The CDR3 length is 15 residues. CDR1 SEHNR and CDR2 FQNEAQ come from the germline V gene (reference sequence). The chain has TRBV7-9 and TRBJ2-2; 7 bases are shared with TRBD2. The TCR originated in a human donor in a cohort sampled during active COVID-19. The sample was peripheral blood. The CDR3 sequence is CASSPRGSVTGELFF. The CDR3 DNA sequence: TGTGCCAGCAGCCCCCGCGGGAGTGTCACCGGGGAGCTGTTTTTT.